A single sample is the source of the 26 T cell receptor beta chains below, sequenced in a study of shared clonotypes between healthy human individuals. The assay was immunoSEQ multiplex PCR, and TCRdb's table has in-frame clones only and misses some. Of under 750,000 clones listed, 72% were seen once; the top ten hold more than 1.5%. Sequencing input: memory CD4+ T cells sorted from blood. Described subset: CD45RA-negative fraction. The receptors stem from a woman aged 25 to 39 in good health.

This clone was counted between two and nine times. This chain connects TRBV5-6 to TRBJ2-1; 9 bases align to TRBD2. This CDR3 is 18 amino acids long. CDR1 SGHDT and CDR2 YYEEEE come from the germline V gene. V lost 5 bases to trimming and J lost 6 bases; unmatched junction nucleotides: 18. The CDR3 sequence: CASRKPSTPREGGNEQFF. CDR3 coding DNA: TGTGCCAGCAGAAAGCCTTCAACCCCGCGGGAGGGGGGCAATGAGCAGTTCTTC.

The J gene is TRBJ2-1, the V gene TRBV11-2; D call uncertain. CDR3 length: 13 residues. V gave up 11 bases and J gave up 0 bases, with 11 bases separating them. Looked up from germline, CDR1 is SGHAT and CDR2 is FQNNGV. The CDR3 is CASRLNSYNEQFF. The CDR3 nucleotides are TGTGCCTCCCGGTTAAACTCCTACAATGAGCAGTTCTTC.

This clone was counted at least ten times. This sample also contains other DNA sequences that code for the same CDR3. This chain connects TRBV28 to TRBJ2-7; unclear D gene. The ends were cut back, 1 base at V and 3 bases at J, with 1 base in the middle. The CDR3 has 11 residues. Germline V lookup: CDR1 MDHEN, CDR2 SYDVKM. This CDR3 reads CASSLYYEQYF. CDR3 nucleotides: TGTGCCAGCAGTTTATACTACGAGCAGTACTTC.

This clone showed up just once. The V gene is TRBV2, the J gene TRBJ2-3; 13 positions agree with TRBD2. Germline V gene sequence: CDR1 SNHLY, CDR2 FYNNEI. With 8 bases clipped from V and 2 bases from J, the junction kept 1 base outside the gene matches. CDR3 size: 14 residues. The CDR3 DNA reads as TGTGCCAGCGGGACTAGCGGGGACACAGATACGCAGTATTTT. Protein product: CASGTSGDTDTQYF.

V is TRBV5-1 and J is TRBJ2-2, with 9 bases matching TRBD2. The J segment lost 6 bases and the V segment lost 0 bases, leaving 6 bases of the junction unmatched. This CDR3 is 16 amino acids long. The germline CDR1 and CDR2 sequences are SGHRS and YFSETQ. CDR3 in DNA: TGCGCCAGCAGCTTGGGGGCGCGGGAGGGCCCCGGGGAGCTGTTTTTT. Translation gives CASSLGAREGPGELFF.

The rearrangement links TRBV4-1 to TRBJ2-7; tentatively, D is TRBD2 (6 bases). In germline, CDR1 is MGHRA, CDR2 YSYEKL. V was pared by 2 bases and J by 3 bases, with 11 bases between. The CDR3 is made up of 14 amino acids. The CDR3 nucleotides read TGCGCCAGCAGCCAAAAGAGTAGCGGCTACGAGCAGTACTTC. This translates into CASSQKSSGYEQYF.

Notes on this clone: Relative to the germline gene, one junction end is altered; a read error may explain this. V gene TRBV19 combines with J gene TRBJ2-4; 10 positions agree with TRBD2. The length of the CDR3 is 15 residues. Germline V gives CDR1 LNHDA, CDR2 SQIVND (reference sequence). DNA for the CDR3: TGTGCCAGCAGTAAACCAGCGGGAGGGGACGTCATTCAGTACTTC. It encodes CASSKPAGGDVIQYF.

CDR3 sequence (DNA): TGTGCCAGCAGGGACAGGGCCCGAACTAATGAAAAACTGTTTTTT. This translates into CASRDRARTNEKLFF. V usage is TRBV9 and J usage is TRBJ1-4; TRBD1 matches 8 bases. CDR1 and CDR2 (germline): SGDLS, YYNGEE. The ends lost 5 bases at V and 1 base at J; junction bases unmatched: 4. This CDR3 is built from 15 residues.

The V call is TRBV6-6, the J call TRBJ2-2; 9 bases map to TRBD1. J gave up 5 bases and V 6 bases, and 7 bases lay outside the gene matches. The CDR3 extends over 15 amino acids. Per germline, CDR1 MNHNY and CDR2 SVGAGI (reference sequence). CDR3 in amino acids: CASRKDRGDTGELFF. The CDR3 DNA sequence: TGTGCCAGCAGGAAGGACAGGGGCGATACCGGGGAGCTGTTTTTT.

The chain recombines TRBV6-5 with TRBJ1-5; weak D call: TRBD1 (5 bases). Germline V CDR1 and CDR2: MNHEY, SVGAGI. There are 14 residues in the CDR3. The V end was cut by 7 bases, the J end by 0 bases, with 10 bases between. The CDR3 loop is CASKRDGSNQPQHF. In DNA form, the CDR3 reads TGTGCCAGCAAAAGGGACGGTAGCAATCAGCCCCAGCATTTT.

The chain has TRBV27 and TRBJ2-4, with D tentatively TRBD2 (6 bases). The CDR3 has 15 residues. The V end lost 6 bases, the J end lost 4 bases, and 16 bases lay between the germline ends. Germline V lookup: CDR1 MNHEY, CDR2 SMNVEV (reference sequence). The chain's CDR3 is CASSPPQEGKNIQYF. In nucleotides, the CDR3 is TGTGCCAGCAGCCCCCCCCAGGAGGGGAAAAACATTCAGTACTTC.

The chain combines TRBV7-8 with TRBJ1-3, with D perhaps TRBD1 (6 bases). V was trimmed by 2 bases and J by 4 bases, leaving 12 bases between them. Germline V gives CDR1 SGHVS, CDR2 FQNEAQ. CDR3 size: 15 residues. The CDR3 DNA reads TGTGCCAGCAGCTTATGGGGGCCGGAGGGAAACACCATATATTTT. It codes for CASSLWGPEGNTIYF.

A single count supports this clone. The chain combines TRBV28 with TRBJ1-1, with D possibly TRBD1 on 6 matching bases. The CDR3 length is 14 residues. The V end lost 6 bases, the J end lost 2 bases, and 13 bases lay between the germline ends. Germline CDR1 is MDHEN and CDR2 is SYDVKM. In DNA, the CDR3 is TGTGCCAGCAGGCCGGGACAAACTAACACTGAAGCTTTCTTT. It yields the protein CASRPGQTNTEAFF. The full variable domain, with the rest looked up from reference TRBV28 and TRBJ1-1, is DVKVTQSSRYLVKRTGEKVFLECVQDMDHENMFWYRQDPGLGLRLIYFSYDVKMKEKGDIPEGYSVSREKKERFSLILESASTNQTSMYLCASRPGQTNTEAFFGQGTRLTVV.

The chain combines TRBV9 with TRBJ2-3; no definite D call. The CDR3 extends over 14 amino acids. Trimming pared 0 bases from V and 5 bases from J, leaving 10 bases between. Germline V gene lookup returns CDR1 SGDLS and CDR2 YYNGEE. The CDR3 DNA sequence: TGTGCCAGCAGCGTAGGGCACCGGAAAGATACGCAGTATTTT. Translating gives CASSVGHRKDTQYF.

About this clone itself: Other DNA sequences in this specimen translate into the identical CDR3. The chain joins TRBV19 to TRBJ2-3; the D is unclear. The V end was cut by 2 bases, the J end by 3 bases, with 3 bases between. CDR1 is LNHDA, CDR2 SQIVND, per germline (reference sequence). The CDR3 covers 12 residues. The CDR3 spells CASSIRTDTQYF. CDR3 coding DNA: TGTGCCAGTAGTATAAGGACAGATACGCAGTATTTT.

The chain has TRBV2 and TRBJ1-5; 7 bases align to TRBD1. CDR1 and CDR2 from the germline V gene are SNHLY and FYNNEI. The V gene end was trimmed by 4 bases and the J gene end by 1 base; junction bases not matched to a gene: 10. This CDR3 spans 17 amino acids. DNA of the CDR3: TGTGCCAGCAGTGCGTCTCAGGGGGGCTGGAGCAATCAGCCCCAGCATTTT. Translating it yields CASSASQGGWSNQPQHF.

This chain connects TRBV7-3 to TRBJ1-1; D unresolved. In germline, CDR1 is SGHTA, CDR2 FQGTGA. V dropped 3 bases and J dropped 13 bases, with 12 bases sitting between them. This CDR3 spans 11 amino acids. The CDR3 region has the DNA TGTGCCAGCAGCTTCCACTATGTCGTTTTCTTT. Encoded protein: CASSFHYVVFF.

This clone was recorded a few times. J is TRBJ1-3 and V is TRBV11-2, with TRBD1 matching over 7 bases. This CDR3 has 15 residues. Germline V lookup: CDR1 SGHAT, CDR2 FQNNGV. V lost 6 bases and J lost 0; bases outside the gene matches: 5. CDR3 bases: TGTGCCAGCAGGCAGGACAGGATCTCTGGAAACACCATATATTTT. It encodes CASRQDRISGNTIYF.

The rearrangement uses TRBV7-9 and TRBJ2-5; D not resolved. V lost 7 bases, J lost 0 bases, and 15 bases lay in between. The length of the CDR3 is 15 residues. CDR1 SEHNR and CDR2 FQNEAQ come from the germline V gene (reference sequence). The CDR3 loop is CASTPFDGYQETQYF. The DNA for the CDR3 is TGTGCCAGCACCCCGTTCGACGGTTACCAAGAGACCCAGTACTTC.

The V and J genes are TRBV10-1 and TRBJ2-7; 7 bases map to TRBD2. Germline CDR1 WNHNN, CDR2 SYGVQD (reference sequence). The CDR3 runs 14 residues. The ends lost 0 bases at V and 3 bases at J; junction bases unmatched: 2. The CDR3 DNA sequence: TGCGCCAGCAGTGAGTCGGGAGGGGACTACGAGCAGTACTTC. Translated, it gives CASSESGGDYEQYF.

This clone was seen more than once but under ten times. The chain has TRBV30 and TRBJ1-3, with D perhaps matching TRBD1 (5 bases). The CDR3 covers 16 residues. Germline V gives CDR1 GTSNPN, CDR2 SVGIG (reference sequence). Trimming cost V 2 bases and J 2 bases, with 16 bases left between them. The chain's CDR3 is CAWSYWGETAGNTIYF. The CDR3 DNA reads as TGTGCCTGGAGTTATTGGGGGGAAACTGCTGGAAACACCATATATTTT.

This chain connects TRBV29-1 to TRBJ1-1, with a weak D call TRBD1 (5 bases). From germline, CDR1 is SQVTM and CDR2 ANQGSEA. V lost 0 bases, J lost 3 bases, and 8 bases lay in between. There are 13 residues in the CDR3. CDR3 sequence (DNA): TGCAGCGTTGAAGAGACAGAGTACACTGAAGCTTTCTTT. This codes for CSVEETEYTEAFF.

This clone came up a few times. The chain links TRBV2 to TRBJ2-5; TRBD2 agrees at 10 bases. The CDR3 spans 18 residues. After removal of 5 bases from V and 3 bases from J, the junction contained 15 bases not matched to a gene. Germline loops: CDR1 SNHLY, CDR2 FYNNEI. CDR3 nucleotides: TGTGCCAGCAGTCCTGGAGCTAGCGGGAGCACCACGGAAGAGACCCAGTACTTC. As protein: CASSPGASGSTTEETQYF.

The rearrangement uses TRBV25-1 and TRBJ2-2, with TRBD1 matching 9 bases. The V and J ends lost 8 bases and 5 bases, in that order; junction bases with no gene match: 6. Germline V gene data show CDR1 as MGHDK and CDR2 as SYGVNS. The CDR3 has 14 residues. The CDR3 reads CASGETGGTGELFF. CDR3 sequence (DNA): TGTGCCAGCGGAGAGACAGGGGGGACCGGGGAGCTGTTTTTT.

The chain employs TRBV30 and TRBJ1-2; D is ambiguous. Trimming shortened V by 0 bases and J by 4 bases, and 6 bases separated the two germline ends. Germline V gene data show CDR1 as GTSNPN and CDR2 as SVGIG (reference sequence). The length of the CDR3 is 12 residues. CDR3 in DNA: TGTGCCTGGAGTGTAGGTGTCTATGGCTACACCTTC. Amino acids: CAWSVGVYGYTF.

J is TRBJ1-5 and V is TRBV28; a weak D match, TRBD1 (5 bases). The CDR3 has 15 residues. CDR1 is MDHEN and CDR2 is SYDVKM in the germline V gene. The ends were cut back, 6 bases at V and 2 bases at J, with 14 bases in the middle. In nucleotides, the CDR3 is TGTGCCAGCAGGGGCTGGGACGTGGGCAATCAGCCCCAGCATTTT. Protein: CASRGWDVGNQPQHF.